This T cell receptor beta chain was documented in a study of CD8+CD57+ T cells in acquired aplastic anemia. As for the study in general: Healthy donors had, on average, around 10 million reads for their CD4+ cells.

The template for TCR beta VDJ and CDR3 sequence profiling was genomic DNA. MiXCR, applied by TCRdb to the reads, yields one record per CDR3 protein. The profile shows roughly 420,000 distinct CDR3 sequences, 65% to 75% of them singletons. This clonotype occurred a few times. The source is a human donor in good health, serving as a control. The sequenced sample was sorted CD4+, CD8+, or CD8+CD57+ T cells (not recorded which) from PBMCs.

Here the CDR3 DNA reads TGTGCCACCCCGGGACAGGGGGTCTACGAGCAGTACTTC. Translated, it gives CATPGQGVYEQYF. The V and J genes are TRBV24-1 and TRBJ2-7; 11 nucleotides match TRBD1. Losses at the gene ends were 9 bases for V and 3 bases for J; bases not matched to a gene: 3. Germline CDR1 KGHDR, CDR2 SFDVKD. The CDR3 consists of 13 residues.